Shown below are 4 T cell receptor beta chains from a single sample sequenced in a study of shared clonotypes between healthy human individuals (dated by TCRdb to 2018 to 2020). The method was the immunoSEQ multiplex PCR assay. TCRdb stores this immuneACCESS table with in-frame sequences only. Part of the clones is absent; in the studies checked, under half of the shortfall reflects unresolved V genes, and no reason is known for the rest. Recorded for this sample are hundreds of thousands of clones; 96% of them occurred a single time. The ten largest clones represent 0.06% of the sample. Input material: naive CD4+ T cells sorted from blood. The sample's cell subset or site, from its label and the paper: CD45RA+ positively selected. These receptor sequences come from a woman aged 25 to 39 in good health.

This rearrangement joins TRBV27 to TRBJ2-1; D unresolved. The V gene's germline CDR1 is MNHEY and CDR2 SMNVEV (reference sequence). This CDR3 is 9 amino acids long. Trimming took 10 bases from V and 8 from J, leaving 6 bases between them. This CDR3 is CATEHEQFF. Here the CDR3 DNA reads TGTGCCACCGAACATGAGCAGTTCTTC.

The chain combines TRBV2 with TRBJ1-3; a weak D match, TRBD1 (6 bases). Germline CDR1 reads SNHLY; CDR2 reads FYNNEI. CDR3 length: 14 amino acids. V gave up 6 bases and J gave up 1 base, with 10 bases separating them. The CDR3 nucleotides are TGTGCCAGCAGCTACAGGGTTTCTGGAAACACCATATATTTT. Its translation is CASSYRVSGNTIYF.

This clone occurred once. The chain links TRBV5-1 to TRBJ1-2; TRBD1 matches 7 bases. V trimming: 0 bases; J trimming: 2 bases; junction bases outside the gene matches: 1. The germline CDR1 and CDR2 sequences are SGHRS and YFSETQ. The CDR3 runs to 14 residues. CDR3 coding DNA: TGCGCCAGCAGCTTGGTGGACAGGAACTATGGCTACACCTTC. As protein: CASSLVDRNYGYTF.

The sample holds one count of this clone. The chain has TRBV6-5 and TRBJ1-3; D uncertain. The CDR3 contains 16 residues. V was pared by 0 bases and J by 4 bases, with 13 bases between. Germline V gene data show CDR1 as MNHEY and CDR2 as SVGAGI. CDR3 sequence (DNA): TGTGCCAGCAGTTACTCGAATCGGGCGCCCGGAAACACCATATATTTT. Translating it yields CASSYSNRAPGNTIYF.